The 27 T cell receptor beta chains given below trace back to one sample, sequenced in a study of T cells in Graves' hyperthyroidism and ophthalmopathy (dated by TCRdb to the late 2010s). The library was generated by multiplex PCR. The sample was run on an Illumina HiSeq 2000. Amplification of TCR beta CDR3 regions was carried out from RNA transcripts. The TCR CDR3 was subjected to a first round of RT-PCR using the HTBI primer set and the Qiagen OneStep RT-PCR kit. Using fastp at Q25 and MiXCR, TCRdb reprocessed the public reads and kept productive beta chains. CDR3 protein sequences are deduplicated, and each keeps its most common genes and DNA. The sample profile shows approximately 700,000 distinct CDR3 sequences; roughly 46% of them were found once. About 7.2% of the sample is in the top ten clones. The sequencing sample was made of peripheral blood or thyroid tissue (not recorded which). These receptors all come from an adult man with Graves' disease, either hyperthyroidism or ophthalmopathy (not recorded which).

This clonotype appeared many times. The chain couples TRBV2 to TRBJ1-6; no firm D call. This CDR3 contains 13 residues. The V and J ends lost 7 bases and 7 bases respectively, with 11 bases between them. Looked up from germline, CDR1 is SNHLY and CDR2 is FYNNEI. CDR3: CASIGRSNSPLHF. The CDR3 coding sequence is TGTGCCAGCATCGGCCGATCGAATTCACCCCTCCACTTT.

There are a few counts of this clonotype. This rearrangement joins TRBV2 to TRBJ2-2; 8 bases are shared with TRBD2. Trimming took 3 bases from V and 3 from J; bases not matched to a gene: 9. In germline, CDR1 is SNHLY, CDR2 FYNNEI. The CDR3 sequence is 17 residues long. In nucleotides, the CDR3 is TGTGCCAGCAGTGAGCGCGGCGGGGGGACCTACACCGGGGAGCTGTTTTTT. This encodes CASSERGGGTYTGELFF.

The V call is TRBV29-1, the J call TRBJ2-6, with a possible D match to TRBD2 (5 bases). Germline V gene data show CDR1 as SQVTM and CDR2 as ANQGSEA. Trimming took 8 bases from V and 0 from J, leaving 8 bases between them. The CDR3 extends over 13 amino acids. In nucleotides, the CDR3 is TGCAGCCGGGGAGCCTCTGGGGCCAACGTCCTGACTTTC. As protein: CSRGASGANVLTF.

This clonotype was counted many times. The chain employs TRBV5-1 and TRBJ1-1; D is undetermined. The germline V gene has CDR1 SGHRS and CDR2 YFSETQ. Trimming stripped 1 base from V and 1 base from J, with 8 bases between. The CDR3 has 14 residues. CDR3 protein: CASSLKRGNTEAFF. CDR3 in DNA: TGCGCCAGCAGCTTGAAGCGGGGGAACACTGAAGCTTTCTTT.

This clonotype appeared a few times. The chain uses TRBV9 and TRBJ2-2, with 8 nucleotides matching TRBD2. CDR1 is SGDLS and CDR2 is YYNGEE in the germline V gene. The ends lost 3 bases at V and 4 bases at J; junction bases unmatched: 11. The CDR3 consists of 17 residues. The CDR3 bases are TGTGCCAGCAGCGAGCCACTAGCGGAGGCGGGCACCGGGGAGCTGTTTTTT. Translation: CASSEPLAEAGTGELFF.

This clonotype has just one count. The CDR3 ends on some other residue instead of the conserved phenylalanine or tryptophan, so this is likely a read error. The DNA is omitted, as the CDR3 cannot be located on it reliably, and the CDR3 follows TCRdb's listing. The chain joins TRBV29-1 to TRBJ1-1. Inclusive of both ends, the CDR3 amounts to 9 amino acids. Germline V gene data show CDR1 as SQVTM and CDR2 as ANQGSEA. The CDR3 loop reads CSVHTGGNY.

The V gene is TRBV2, the J gene TRBJ1-1; TRBD1 is a possible D gene (5 bases). The V gene lost 8 bases and the J gene lost 12 bases, with 22 bases spanning the gap. The CDR3 runs to 13 residues. Looked up from germline, CDR1 is SNHLY and CDR2 is FYNNEI. The CDR3 DNA reads TGTGCCAGCCTGGAAGGAGTAGGGGTGTGGACTTTCTTT. As protein: CASLEGVGVWTFF.

This chain links TRBV10-3 with TRBJ2-7, with D possibly being TRBD2 (5 bases). Judging by the DNA end, TRBJ2-1 fits better; the J call may be wrong. CDR3 length: 11 amino acids. Germline V gene lookup returns CDR1 ENHRY and CDR2 SYGVKD. The CDR3 nucleotides read TGTGCCACCCTACTCGGGGATGAGCAGTTCTTC. Amino acid sequence: CATLLGDEQFF.

The V and J genes are TRBV24-1 and TRBJ2-2, with D possibly called TRBD1 or TRBD2 (5 bases each). The CDR3 is 14 amino acids. Deletions cut 5 bases from V and 5 bases from J, with 11 bases between. Germline CDR1 and CDR2: KGHDR and SFDVKD. The CDR3, as DNA: TGTGCCACCAGTGGGGGGACGGGGACCGGGGAGCTGTTTTTT. Amino acids: CATSGGTGTGELFF.

This clonotype was picked up many times. The CDR3 protein is CATSQRGYNSPLHF. DNA for the CDR3: TGTGCCACCAGTCAGAGGGGGTATAATTCACCCCTCCACTTT. The rearrangement joins TRBV15 to TRBJ1-6; D might be TRBD1 (6 bases). With 6 bases removed from V and 4 bases from J, the gap between germline ends came to 10 bases. The CDR3 runs 14 residues. CDR1 LNHNV and CDR2 YYDKDF come from the germline V gene (reference sequence).

The gene calls are TRBV20-1 and TRBJ1-1, with 7 positions matching TRBD1. In germline, CDR1 is DFQATT, CDR2 SNEGSKA (reference sequence). This CDR3 has 13 residues. After removal of 3 bases from V and 5 bases from J, the junction contained 6 bases not matched to a gene. Here the CDR3 reads CSASDRAGTEAFF. DNA for the CDR3: TGCAGTGCTAGCGACAGGGCCGGAACTGAAGCTTTCTTT.

This chain connects TRBV5-1 to TRBJ2-7, with a weak D call TRBD1 (6 bases). Trimming removed 3 bases at V and 6 bases at J, with 13 bases between. The CDR3 runs 13 residues. From germline, CDR1 is SGHRS and CDR2 YFSETQ. As DNA, the CDR3 is TGCGCCAGCAGCTGGCCGGGACAAGTCGAGCAGTACTTC. It specifies CASSWPGQVEQYF.

This clonotype was counted only a few times. CDR3 coding DNA: TGTGCCAGCAGTCCACTAGCGGGAGAGTACTACGAGCAGTACTTC. It is translated as CASSPLAGEYYEQYF. This chain connects TRBV6-5 to TRBJ2-7, with 11 positions matching TRBD2. In germline, CDR1 is MNHEY, CDR2 SVGAGI. This CDR3 comprises 15 residues. V gave up 5 bases and J gave up 3 bases; unmatched junction bases: 6.

Written as DNA, the CDR3 is TGTGCCAGCAGAGAAGGAGGCACAGATACGCAGTATTTT. It is translated as CASREGGTDTQYF. V gene TRBV7-9 combines with J gene TRBJ2-3; D not certain. The CDR3 loop spans 13 amino acids. Germline values: CDR1 SEHNR, CDR2 FQNEAQ (reference sequence). V was shortened by 6 bases and J by 1 base, with 8 bases between the two germline ends. Full variable domain (remainder filled in from reference TRBV7-9 and TRBJ2-3): DTGVSQNPRHKITKRGQNVTFRCDPISEHNRLYWYRQTLGQGPEFLTYFQNEAQLEKSRLLSDRFSAERPKGSFSTLEIQRTEQGDSAMYLCASREGGTDTQYFGPGTRLTVL.

Regarding this clonotype: Since a much larger clone is just one base distant, this may be a read error. The chain combines TRBV6-4 with TRBJ1-1; D may be TRBD1 (5 bases). The CDR3 consists of 14 residues. V shed 2 bases and J shed 4 bases, with 11 bases lying between them. Germline V gives CDR1 MRHNA, CDR2 SNTAGT. The CDR3 nucleotides are TGTGCCAGCAGTGACCCAGGGATGAGCACTGAAGCTTTCTTT. The encoded protein is CASSDPGMSTEAFF.

This clonotype was observed a few times. The chain employs TRBV20-1 and TRBJ1-1; 10 bases match TRBD1. The CDR3 length is 13 residues. V dropped 5 bases and J dropped 5; count of bases not matched to a gene: 5. Germline V lookup: CDR1 DFQATT, CDR2 SNEGSKA (reference sequence). The CDR3 is CSAGTGERTEAFF. The CDR3 DNA reads as TGCAGTGCTGGGACAGGGGAGCGGACTGAAGCTTTCTTT.

This clonotype showed up just once. The chain combines TRBV2 with TRBJ1-4; no definite D call. Germline V CDR1 and CDR2: SNHLY, FYNNEI. Trimming pared 8 bases from V and 6 bases from J, leaving 16 bases between. This CDR3 has 14 residues. The CDR3 DNA is TGTGCCAGCGTTACGAGGTCGGCGGATGAAAAACTGTTTTTT. It yields the protein CASVTRSADEKLFF. Together with reference TRBV2 and TRBJ1-4, the CDR3 gives the full variable domain: EPEVTQTPSHQVTQMGQEVILRCVPISNHLYFYWYRQILGQKVEFLVSFYNNEISEKSEIFDDQFSVERPDGSNFTLKIRSTKLEDSAMYFCASVTRSADEKLFFGSGTQLSVL.

The chain recombines TRBV24-1 with TRBJ1-5; unclear D gene. Germline CDR1 KGHDR, CDR2 SFDVKD. V lost 11 bases and J lost 4, with 23 bases in between. The CDR3 runs 16 residues. The CDR3 DNA sequence: TGTGCCAGCAGAGACGGTCTGGGATCGGGTAATCAGCCCCAGCATTTT. Residues: CASRDGLGSGNQPQHF.

This clonotype was seen many times. The gene calls are TRBV2 and TRBJ1-2; TRBD1 aligns across 8 bases. V shed 1 base and J 8 bases; nucleotides not matched to a gene: 9. CDR1 is SNHLY, CDR2 FYNNEI, per germline. The CDR3 runs 15 residues. The CDR3 region is CASSEGKQGAGGYTF. CDR3 sequence (DNA): TGTGCCAGCAGTGAAGGGAAGCAGGGGGCTGGAGGCTACACCTTC.

This clonotype was found many times. The chain carries TRBV10-3 and TRBJ1-1, with no clear D. This CDR3 spans 14 amino acids. Trimming left V 3 bases short and J 0 bases short, with 8 bases between. Germline values: CDR1 ENHRY, CDR2 SYGVKD. The CDR3 region is CAISDGLLNTEAFF. Here the CDR3 DNA reads TGTGCCATCAGTGACGGACTTCTGAACACTGAAGCTTTCTTT.

On this clonotype: A read error may account for a junction end that differs from germline. The rearrangement joins TRBV10-3 to TRBJ1-5; D uncertain. This CDR3 has 14 residues. Germline V gives CDR1 ENHRY, CDR2 SYGVKD. CDR3 sequence reads: CASSVDFYNQPQHF. The DNA for the CDR3 is TGTGCCAGCAGTGTAGATTTTTACAATCAGCCCCAGCATTTT.

Regarding this clonotype: Mismatch with germline at one junction end may stem from a read error. The chain is built from TRBV29-1 and TRBJ1-5, with D maybe TRBD1 (5 bases). The CDR3 consists of 13 residues. Germline CDR1 and CDR2: SQVTM and ANQGSEA. The CDR3 is CAWSKGGDQPQHF. The CDR3 region has the DNA TGTGCCTGGAGCAAGGGAGGGGATCAGCCCCAGCATTTT.

As concerns this clonotype: One base away lies a much larger clone, so this may be a sequencing read error. V and J are TRBV19 and TRBJ1-1; D not resolved. Germline CDR1 and CDR2: LNHDA and SQIVND (reference sequence). CDR3 length: 15 amino acids. Here the CDR3 reads CVSSTSGLTNTEAFF. The CDR3 nucleotides are TGTGTCAGTAGCACGAGCGGGCTTACGAACACTGAAGCTTTCTTT.

The table lists this clonotype with a few counts. The genes are TRBV7-2 and TRBJ1-4, with unresolved D. CDR3 length equals 14 residues. V was trimmed by 1 base and J by 5 bases, leaving 8 bases between them. Germline loops: CDR1 SGHTA, CDR2 FQGNSA. The CDR3 is CASSLEVENEKLFF. CDR3 DNA: TGTGCCAGCAGCTTAGAGGTGGAGAATGAAAAACTGTTTTTT.

In its sample, this clonotype was seen once. A much bigger clone sits one base away, suggesting this may be a read error. The rearrangement joins TRBV10-3 to TRBJ2-7; D is unresolved. The CDR3 extends over 13 amino acids. Germline assignment: CDR1 ENHRY and CDR2 SYGVKD. The V end was cut by 6 bases, the J end by 2 bases, with 11 bases between. CDR3 bases: TGTGCCATCAGCGTGCAGTATGCCTACGAGCAGTACTTC. Amino acids: CAISVQYAYEQYF.

This clonotype has just a few counts. The rearrangement joins TRBV13 to TRBJ1-3; 9 nucleotides match TRBD1. CDR3 length: 14 residues. V lost 5 bases and J lost 9; bases outside the gene matches: 8. The germline V gene has CDR1 PRHDT and CDR2 FYEKMQ (reference sequence). CDR3 residues: CASSVTGGSGTIYF. As DNA, the CDR3 is TGTGCCAGCAGCGTAACAGGGGGCTCGGGCACCATATATTTT.

On this clonotype: This likely comes from a read error, as the CDR3 has no conserved phenylalanine or tryptophan at its end. V and J are TRBV24-1 and TRBJ1-5; D is ambiguous. Trimming removed 6 bases from V and 1 base from J, with 6 bases in between. The CDR3 runs 13 residues. Germline lookup yields CDR1 KGHDR and CDR2 SFDVKD. The CDR3: CATSRGSNQPQHL. For the CDR3, the DNA is TGTGCCACCAGTCGCGGAAGCAATCAGCCCCAGCATCTT.